This T cell receptor (beta chain) emerged from a study of T cells in localized non-small cell lung cancer. The study's findings and limits: Adjacent uninvolved lung tissue had the highest T cell clonality, exceeding tumor. For the top 100 tumor clones, a median around 61 also appeared in adjacent lung. There was an association of higher blood T cell density with longer overall survival. Analysis by sequencing included only one tumor region, so heterogeneity remains possible.

Comment on this clone: Its antigen remains unknown.

Assay used: immunoSEQ multiplex PCR; TCRdb lists only in-frame clones, some missing. The repertoire holds 70,000 to 100,000 clones, with approximately 90% as singletons. The CDR3 extends over 16 amino acids. Per germline, CDR1 SEHNR and CDR2 FQNEAQ (reference sequence). V gave up 6 bases and J gave up 0 bases, with 14 bases separating them. V and J are TRBV7-9 and TRBJ2-2; D unclear. Sample: PBMCs, taken before any cancer treatment. This receptor was obtained from a woman aged 35-75 years with stage II squamous cell lung carcinoma. The CDR3 DNA reads as TGTGCCAGCAGTGGAATGGGTGTTTCGAACACCGGGGAGCTGTTTTTT. Amino acids: CASSGMGVSNTGELFF.